The sequence of this TCR beta chain was determined in a study of lymphopenia after photon versus proton radiotherapy. The study's findings and limits: Survival link was tested only in deceased patients; proton benefit remains a possibility. Relative stability marked proton patients; photon patients lost diversity and naive cells. In patients who died, overall survival fell as post-nadir TCR diversity dropped more.

Assay: immunoSEQ multiplex PCR; the TCRdb copy retains only in-frame clones and omits some. The table records around 23,000 clones, nearly 95% of them present only once. Regarding this clone: The target antigen is unknown.

Germline assignment: CDR1 MDHEN and CDR2 SYDVKM. V gave up 6 bases and J gave up 5 bases; unmatched junction bases: 9. This CDR3 contains 14 residues. The sequenced sample was peripheral blood, obtained from a patient treated with proton-based radiotherapy. The clonotype originates from a woman aged 70 to 79 with pancreatic cancer. Some clones in this sample may be carry-over from other donors' samples. V and J are TRBV28 and TRBJ2-7, with 8 nucleotides matching TRBD1. This chain's CDR3 is CASRQPGQADEQYF. CDR3 sequence (DNA): TGTGCCAGCAGACAGCCGGGACAGGCGGACGAGCAGTACTTC.